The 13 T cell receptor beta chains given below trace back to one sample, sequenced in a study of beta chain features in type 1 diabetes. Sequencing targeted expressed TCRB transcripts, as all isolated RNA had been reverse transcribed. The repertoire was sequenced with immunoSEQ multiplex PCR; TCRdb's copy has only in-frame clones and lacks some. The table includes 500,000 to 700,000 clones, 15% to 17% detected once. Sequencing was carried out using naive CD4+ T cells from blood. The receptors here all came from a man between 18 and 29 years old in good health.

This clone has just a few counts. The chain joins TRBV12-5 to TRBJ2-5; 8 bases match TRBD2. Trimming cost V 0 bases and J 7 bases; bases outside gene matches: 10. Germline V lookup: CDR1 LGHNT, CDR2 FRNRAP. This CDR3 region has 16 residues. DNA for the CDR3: TGTGCTAGTGGTTTGGTACCTTCAGCGGGGGTCGGGACCCAGTACTTC. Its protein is CASGLVPSAGVGTQYF.

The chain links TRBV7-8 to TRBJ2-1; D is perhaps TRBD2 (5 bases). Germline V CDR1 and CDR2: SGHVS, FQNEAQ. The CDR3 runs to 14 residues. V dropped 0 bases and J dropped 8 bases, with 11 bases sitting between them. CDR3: CASSLAFPEDEQFF. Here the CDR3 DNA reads TGTGCCAGCAGCTTAGCATTCCCGGAGGATGAGCAGTTCTTC.

The DNA for the CDR3 is TGTGCCAGCAACACAGGGAGCTCCTATAATTCACCCCTCCACTTT. This gives the protein CASNTGSSYNSPLHF. This rearrangement joins TRBV28 to TRBJ1-6; weak D call: TRBD1 (6 bases). Deletions cut 7 bases from V and 0 bases from J, with 10 bases between. CDR1 MDHEN and CDR2 SYDVKM come from the germline V gene. CDR3 length: 15 amino acids.

The CDR3 region has the DNA TGTGCCAGCAGCCCGATGACCAGACGTTCAGGCAATCAGCCCCAGCATTTT. This codes for CASSPMTRRSGNQPQHF. The V call is TRBV28, the J call TRBJ1-5; D ambiguous. The V end was cut by 6 bases, the J end by 2 bases, with 20 bases between. Germline CDR1 and CDR2: MDHEN and SYDVKM. The CDR3 consists of 17 residues.

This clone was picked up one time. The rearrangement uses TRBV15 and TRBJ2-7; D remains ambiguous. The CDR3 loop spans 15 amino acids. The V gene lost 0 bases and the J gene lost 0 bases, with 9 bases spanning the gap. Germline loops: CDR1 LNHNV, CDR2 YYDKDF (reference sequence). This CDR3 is CATSRDRAVSYEQYF. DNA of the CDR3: TGTGCCACCAGCAGAGATCGGGCAGTCTCCTACGAGCAGTACTTC.

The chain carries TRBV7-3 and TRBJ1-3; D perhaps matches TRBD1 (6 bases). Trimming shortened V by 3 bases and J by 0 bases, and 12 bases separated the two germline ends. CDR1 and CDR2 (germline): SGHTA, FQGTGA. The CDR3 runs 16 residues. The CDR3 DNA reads TGTGCCAGCAGCTTGGACAGCGCCGCCTCTGGAAACACCATATATTTT. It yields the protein CASSLDSAASGNTIYF.

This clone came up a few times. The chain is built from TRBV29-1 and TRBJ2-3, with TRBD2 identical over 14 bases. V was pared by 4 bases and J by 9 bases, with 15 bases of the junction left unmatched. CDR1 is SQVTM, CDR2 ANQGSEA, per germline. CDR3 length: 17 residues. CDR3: CSVAQTSGRARGGTQYF. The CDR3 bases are TGCAGCGTTGCACAGACTAGCGGGAGGGCCCGGGGAGGCACGCAGTATTTT.

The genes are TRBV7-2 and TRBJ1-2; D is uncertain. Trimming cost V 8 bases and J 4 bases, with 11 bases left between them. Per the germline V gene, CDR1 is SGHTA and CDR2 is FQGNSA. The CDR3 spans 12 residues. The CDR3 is CASVPQLYGYTF. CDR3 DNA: TGTGCCAGCGTTCCGCAGCTCTATGGCTACACCTTC. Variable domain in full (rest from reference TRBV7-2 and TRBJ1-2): GAGVSQSPSNKVTEKGKDVELRCDPISGHTALYWYRQSLGQGLEFLIYFQGNSAPDKSGLPSDRFSAERTGGSVSTLTIQRTQQEDSAVYLCASVPQLYGYTFGSGTRLTVV.

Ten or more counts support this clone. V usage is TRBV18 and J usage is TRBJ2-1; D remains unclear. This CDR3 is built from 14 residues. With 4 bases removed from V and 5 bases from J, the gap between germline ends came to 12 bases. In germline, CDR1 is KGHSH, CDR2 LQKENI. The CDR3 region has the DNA TGTGCCAGCTCACGGGCAGGCGCAGACAATGAGCAGTTCTTC. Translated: CASSRAGADNEQFF. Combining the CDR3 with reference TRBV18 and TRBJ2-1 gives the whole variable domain NAGVMQNPRHLVRRRGQEARLRCSPMKGHSHVYWYRQLPEEGLKFMVYLQKENIIDESGMPKERFSAEFPKEGPSILRIQQVVRGDSAAYFCASSRAGADNEQFFGPGTRLTVL.

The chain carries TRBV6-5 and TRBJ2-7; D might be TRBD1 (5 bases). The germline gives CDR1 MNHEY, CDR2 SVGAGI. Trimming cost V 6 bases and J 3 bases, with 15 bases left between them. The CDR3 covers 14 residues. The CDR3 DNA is TGTGCCAGCAGCCGTTACAGGTCCAACTACGAGCAGTACTTC. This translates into CASSRYRSNYEQYF.

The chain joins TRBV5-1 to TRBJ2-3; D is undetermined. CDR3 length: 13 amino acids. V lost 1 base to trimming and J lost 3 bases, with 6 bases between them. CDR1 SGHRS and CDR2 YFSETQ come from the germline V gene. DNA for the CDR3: TGCGCCAGCAGCTTGTGGGGTACAGATACGCAGTATTTT. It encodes CASSLWGTDTQYF.

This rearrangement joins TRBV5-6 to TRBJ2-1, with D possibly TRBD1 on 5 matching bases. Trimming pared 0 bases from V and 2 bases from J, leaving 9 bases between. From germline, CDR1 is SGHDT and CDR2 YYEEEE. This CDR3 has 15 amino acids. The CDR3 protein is CASSLDRPTYNEQFF. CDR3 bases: TGTGCCAGCAGCTTGGACAGGCCAACCTACAATGAGCAGTTCTTC.

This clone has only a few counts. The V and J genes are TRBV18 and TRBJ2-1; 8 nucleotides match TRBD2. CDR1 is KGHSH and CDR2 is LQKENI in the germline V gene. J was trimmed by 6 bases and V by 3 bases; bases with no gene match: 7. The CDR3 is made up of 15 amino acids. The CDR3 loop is CASSPRSGRGNEQFF. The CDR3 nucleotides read TGTGCCAGCTCACCCAGGTCCGGGAGGGGCAATGAGCAGTTCTTC.